What follows is one T cell receptor (beta chain) and its context. The antigen is undetermined. The record originates from a study of CXCR3-negative and CXCR3-positive naive CD8 T cells. Study-level results: Both of the naive subsets showed about the same high diversity, but memory CD8+ cells had much less. Fresh PBMCs went into most assays, and CXCR3 expression partly declined after cryopreservation. CXCR3-expressing naive cells carried TRB CDR3s more hydrophobic than those of CXCR3-negative naive cells.

All TRB cDNA libraries came from 5' RACE performed with UMI labels. TCRdb re-called the 5' RACE reads and shows each CDR3 protein once, DNA omitted. The sample is made up of over 150,000 distinct CDR3 sequences, and the top ten hold 0.49% of it. Sequencing was performed on naive CXCR3+ CD8+ T cells from blood. Subset in this sample: CD45RO-CCR7+CD27+CD95- naive CD8+ T cells expressing CXCR3 (TNR3+). This TCR came from a human donor in good health. Some clones in this sample may be carry-over from other donors' samples.

CDR3 loop: CSAPPEGRNTEAFF. The chain carries TRBV20-1 and TRBJ1-1; TCRdb calls TRBD1, which cannot be checked without DNA. CDR1 is DFQATT and CDR2 is SNEGSKA in the germline V gene (reference sequence). The CDR3 length is 14 residues.